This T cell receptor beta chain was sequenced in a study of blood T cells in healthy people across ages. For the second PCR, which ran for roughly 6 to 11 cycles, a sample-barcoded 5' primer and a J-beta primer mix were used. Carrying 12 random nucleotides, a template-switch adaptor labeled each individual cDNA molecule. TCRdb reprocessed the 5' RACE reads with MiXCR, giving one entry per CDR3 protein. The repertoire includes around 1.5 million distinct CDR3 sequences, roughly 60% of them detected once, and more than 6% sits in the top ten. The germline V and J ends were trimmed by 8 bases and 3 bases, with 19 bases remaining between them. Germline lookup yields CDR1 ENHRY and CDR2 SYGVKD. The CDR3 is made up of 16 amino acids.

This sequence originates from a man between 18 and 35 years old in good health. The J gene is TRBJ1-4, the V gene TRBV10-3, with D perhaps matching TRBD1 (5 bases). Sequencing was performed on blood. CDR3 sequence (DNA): TGTGCCATCGGCCCGGGACCGGAGGGATCTAATGAAAAACTGTTTTTT. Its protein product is CAIGPGPEGSNEKLFF.